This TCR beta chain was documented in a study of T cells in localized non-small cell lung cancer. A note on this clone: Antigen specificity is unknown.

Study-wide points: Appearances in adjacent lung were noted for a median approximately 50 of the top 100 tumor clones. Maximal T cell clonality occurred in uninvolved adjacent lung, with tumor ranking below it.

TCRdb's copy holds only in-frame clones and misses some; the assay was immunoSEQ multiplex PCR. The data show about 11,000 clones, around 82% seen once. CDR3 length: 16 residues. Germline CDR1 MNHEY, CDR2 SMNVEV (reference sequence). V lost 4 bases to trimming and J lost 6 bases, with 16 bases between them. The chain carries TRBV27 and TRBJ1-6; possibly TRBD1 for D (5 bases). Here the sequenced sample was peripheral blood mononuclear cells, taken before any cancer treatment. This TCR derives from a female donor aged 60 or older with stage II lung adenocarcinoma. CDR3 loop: CASSSSRQKFNSPLHF. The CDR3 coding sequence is TGTGCCAGCAGTTCCTCGCGACAGAAGTTTAATTCACCCCTCCACTTT.